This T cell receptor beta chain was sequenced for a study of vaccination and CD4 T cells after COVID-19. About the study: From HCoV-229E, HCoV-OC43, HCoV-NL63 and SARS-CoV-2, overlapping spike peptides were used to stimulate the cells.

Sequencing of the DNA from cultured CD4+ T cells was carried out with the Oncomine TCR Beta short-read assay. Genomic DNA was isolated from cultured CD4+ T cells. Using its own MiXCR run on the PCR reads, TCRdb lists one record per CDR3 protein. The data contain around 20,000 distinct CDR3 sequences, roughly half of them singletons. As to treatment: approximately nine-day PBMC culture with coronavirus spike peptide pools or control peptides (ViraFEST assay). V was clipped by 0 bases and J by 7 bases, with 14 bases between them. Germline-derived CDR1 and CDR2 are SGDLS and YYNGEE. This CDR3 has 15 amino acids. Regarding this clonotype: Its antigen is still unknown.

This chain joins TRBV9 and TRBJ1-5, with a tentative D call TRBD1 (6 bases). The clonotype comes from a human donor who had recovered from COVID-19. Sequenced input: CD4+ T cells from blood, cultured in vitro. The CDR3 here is CASSVVGDNSQPQHF. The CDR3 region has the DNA TGTGCCAGCAGCGTAGTGGGGGACAACTCCCAGCCCCAGCATTTT.